The next 16 T cell receptor beta chains were all read from a single sample in a study of blood T cells in healthy people across ages. The use of a sample-barcoded 5' primer and a J-beta primer mix characterized a second PCR of roughly 6 to 11 cycles. TCRdb ran MiXCR on the 5' RACE reads and lists one entry per CDR3 protein. The repertoire includes about 780,000 distinct CDR3 sequences, around 45% of them detected once, and roughly 18% sits in the top ten. Sequencing was carried out using blood. All receptors derive from an elderly man in good health.

This chain joins TRBV12-3 or TRBV12-4 and TRBJ1-5; tentative D call: TRBD1 (6 bases). Trimming cost V 6 bases and J 5 bases, with 11 bases left between them. This CDR3 has 13 amino acids. As DNA, the CDR3 is TGTGCCAGCAGCGAACACAGGGATCAGCCCCAGCATTTT. Protein: CASSEHRDQPQHF.

This sequence joins TRBV27 and TRBJ2-7; 9 positions agree with TRBD1. The CDR3 is 14 amino acids. Germline V gene data show CDR1 as MNHEY and CDR2 as SMNVEV (reference sequence). V shed 5 bases and J 4 bases; nucleotides not matched to a gene: 6. The CDR3 reads CASSKQGASYEQYF. For the CDR3, the DNA is TGTGCCAGCAGTAAACAGGGGGCGTCGTACGAGCAGTACTTC.

This clonotype was found a few times. The chain has TRBV28 and TRBJ2-5; 11 nucleotides agree with TRBD2. Per the germline V gene, CDR1 is MDHEN and CDR2 is SYDVKM. CDR3 size: 16 residues. V trimming: 5 bases; J trimming: 2 bases; junction bases outside the gene matches: 7. This CDR3 is CASSKPGLAVQETQYF. CDR3 coding DNA: TGTGCCAGCAGTAAACCGGGACTAGCGGTGCAAGAGACCCAGTACTTC.

The chain combines TRBV30 with TRBJ2-1; D possibly uses TRBD1 or TRBD2 (6 bases each). Matching the DNA end better, TRBJ2-7 makes the J call doubtful. CDR3 size: 12 residues. Germline assignment: CDR1 GTSNPN and CDR2 SVGIG (reference sequence). The CDR3 region is CAWSGGAIEQYF. In DNA, the CDR3 is TGTGCCTGGAGTGGGGGGGCTATTGAGCAGTACTTC.

The J gene is TRBJ2-1, the V gene TRBV5-4; 8 nucleotides match TRBD2. V lost 4 bases and J lost 4; bases outside the gene matches: 7. The CDR3 is made up of 15 amino acids. Looked up from germline, CDR1 is SGHNT and CDR2 is YYREEE (reference sequence). The CDR3 protein is CASSLKRESYNEQFF. For the CDR3, the DNA is TGTGCCAGCAGCCTCAAGCGGGAGAGTTACAATGAGCAGTTCTTC. Full variable domain (remainder filled in from reference TRBV5-4 and TRBJ2-1): ETGVTQSPTHLIKTRGQQVTLRCSSQSGHNTVSWYQQALGQGPQFIFQYYREEENGRGNFPPRFSGLQFPNYSSELNVNALELDDSALYLCASSLKRESYNEQFFGPGTRLTVL.

The chain has TRBV4-3 and TRBJ2-3, with 7 nucleotides matching TRBD2. This CDR3 spans 15 amino acids. Germline values: CDR1 LGHNA, CDR2 YSLEER. Trimming at V came to 3 bases and at J to 3 bases, leaving 6 bases not matched to a gene. The CDR3 DNA reads TGCGCCAGCAGCCAGCAGCGGGGTATAACAGATACGCAGTATTTT. It specifies CASSQQRGITDTQYF.

The gene calls are TRBV7-2 and TRBJ2-5; 7 nucleotides align to TRBD2. The DNA end is a closer match to TRBJ2-7, so the J assignment may be wrong. This CDR3 is built from 15 residues. The germline gives CDR1 SGHTA, CDR2 FQGNSA. The CDR3 loop is CASSPLAGAPNEQYF. CDR3 in DNA: TGTGCCAGCAGCCCGCTGGCGGGAGCCCCCAACGAGCAGTACTTC.

This clonotype came up once. This may be a read error, as it is one base from a much larger clone. V usage is TRBV21-1 and J usage is TRBJ2-5; no check of the table's D call, TRBD2, against the DNA was made. TRBV21-1 is shown as a pseudogene. There are 13 residues in the CDR3. The CDR3 spells CASSEALNYAGYF. The DNA of the CDR3 is TGTGCCAGCAGCGAAGCGCTCAACTACGCGGGGTACTTC.

A few counts support this clonotype. This chain connects TRBV4-3 to TRBJ1-2; TRBD1 is a possible D gene (5 bases). This CDR3 spans 14 amino acids. Germline values: CDR1 LGHNA, CDR2 YSLEER. Trimming stripped 0 bases from V and 3 bases from J, with 8 bases between. DNA of the CDR3: TGCGCCAGCAGCCAAGAATCGGGGGACTATGGCTACACCTTC. Translating gives CASSQESGDYGYTF.

The V and J genes are TRBV10-3 and TRBJ2-3; no definite D call. The germline gives CDR1 ENHRY, CDR2 SYGVKD. V lost 0 bases to trimming and J lost 1 base, with 20 bases between them. The CDR3 totals 19 residues. CDR3 nucleotide sequence: TGTGCCATCAGTGAGTCGAAGGGAAGATCGGCCCGTGGCACAGATACGCAGTATTTT. Protein product: CAISESKGRSARGTDTQYF.

CDR3 nucleotide sequence: TGCGCCAGCAGCTTGGGTCGGCTAGGGAACAATGAGCAGTTCTTC. Translated, it gives CASSLGRLGNNEQFF. V and J are TRBV5-1 and TRBJ2-1; no clear D gene. Trimming cost V 0 bases and J 5 bases, with 12 bases left between them. Germline V gives CDR1 SGHRS, CDR2 YFSETQ. The CDR3 spans 15 residues.

There are a few counts of this clonotype. The V gene is TRBV20-1, the J gene TRBJ2-1; D is uncertain. Germline CDR1 DFQATT, CDR2 SNEGSKA (reference sequence). This CDR3 is built from 11 residues. CDR3 coding DNA: TGCAGCCCTACAAGTATATTCGTCCAGTTCTTC. It encodes CSPTSIFVQFF.

This clonotype was observed a few times. The chain is built from TRBV29-1 and TRBJ1-1, with D tentatively TRBD1 (5 bases). Germline V gene data show CDR1 as SQVTM and CDR2 as ANQGSEA. The CDR3 is 14 amino acids. Deletions cut 2 bases from V and 2 bases from J, with 12 bases between. The CDR3 here is CSVERGRSNTEAFF. DNA of the CDR3: TGCAGCGTTGAAAGGGGCAGGAGTAACACTGAAGCTTTCTTT. The whole variable domain, remainder taken from reference TRBV29-1 and TRBJ1-1, is SAVISQKPSRDICQRGTSLTIQCQVDSQVTMMFWYRQQPGQSLTLIATANQGSEATYESGFVIDKFPISRPNLTFSTLTVSNMSPEDSSIYLCSVERGRSNTEAFFGQGTRLTVV.

This clonotype was detected a few times. The CDR3 DNA sequence: TGTGCCAGCAGCGCGTCAGACAGCAACTACGAGCAGTACTTC. Amino acids: CASSASDSNYEQYF. V usage is TRBV9 and J usage is TRBJ2-7; possible D gene TRBD1, 5 bases. In germline, CDR1 is SGDLS, CDR2 YYNGEE. There are 14 residues in the CDR3. V shed 3 bases and J shed 3 bases, with 13 bases lying between them. The variable domain in full, with the rest retrieved from reference TRBV9 and TRBJ2-7, is DSGVTQTPKHLITATGQRVTLRCSPRSGDLSVYWYQQSLDQGLQFLIQYYNGEERAKGNILERFSAQQFPDLHSELNLSSLELGDSALYFCASSASDSNYEQYFGPGTRLTVT.

Only one count was recorded for this clonotype. The rearrangement joins TRBV4-2 to TRBJ1-2; 11 nucleotides align to TRBD1. Trimming took 4 bases from V and 4 from J; bases not matched to a gene: 5. The CDR3 loop spans 15 amino acids. The V gene's germline CDR1 is LGHNA and CDR2 YNFKEQ. In DNA form, the CDR3 reads TGTGCCAGCAGCCGGGGTGGACAGGGGGCCTATGGCTACACCTTC. Its protein product is CASSRGGQGAYGYTF.

The chain is built from TRBV28 and TRBJ2-7, with D uncertain. The CDR3 has 14 residues. V lost 3 bases to trimming and J lost 2 bases, with 11 bases between them. CDR1 is MDHEN, CDR2 SYDVKM, per germline. This CDR3 reads CASSFSQAPYEQYF. The CDR3 DNA reads TGTGCCAGCAGTTTTAGTCAGGCCCCCTACGAGCAGTACTTC.